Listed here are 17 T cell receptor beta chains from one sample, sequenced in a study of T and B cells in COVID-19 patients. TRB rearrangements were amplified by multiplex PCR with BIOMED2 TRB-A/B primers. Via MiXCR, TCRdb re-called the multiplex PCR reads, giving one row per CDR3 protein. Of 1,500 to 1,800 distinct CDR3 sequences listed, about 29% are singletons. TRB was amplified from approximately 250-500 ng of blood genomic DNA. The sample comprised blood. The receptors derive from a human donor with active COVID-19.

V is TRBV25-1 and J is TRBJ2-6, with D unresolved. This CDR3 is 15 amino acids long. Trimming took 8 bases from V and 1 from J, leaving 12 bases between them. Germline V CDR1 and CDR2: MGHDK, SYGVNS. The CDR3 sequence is CASSPSGSGANVLTF. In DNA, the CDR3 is TGTGCCAGCTCACCTTCGGGTTCTGGGGCCAACGTCCTGACTTTC.

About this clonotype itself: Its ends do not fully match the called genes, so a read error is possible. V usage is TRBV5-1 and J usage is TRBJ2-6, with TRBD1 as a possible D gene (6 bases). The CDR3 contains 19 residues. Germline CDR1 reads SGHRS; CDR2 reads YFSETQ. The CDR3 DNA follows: TGCGCCAGCAGCGATTCCGGGACATCCCAGATCTCTGGGGTCAACGTCCTGACTTTC. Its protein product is CASSDSGTSQISGVNVLTF.

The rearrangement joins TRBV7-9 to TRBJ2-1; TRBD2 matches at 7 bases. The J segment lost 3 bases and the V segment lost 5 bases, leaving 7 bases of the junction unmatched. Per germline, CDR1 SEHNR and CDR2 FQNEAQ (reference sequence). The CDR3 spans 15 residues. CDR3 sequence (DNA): TGTGCCAGCAGCCAGCGAGGGACTAACTACAATGAGCAGTTCTTC. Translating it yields CASSQRGTNYNEQFF.

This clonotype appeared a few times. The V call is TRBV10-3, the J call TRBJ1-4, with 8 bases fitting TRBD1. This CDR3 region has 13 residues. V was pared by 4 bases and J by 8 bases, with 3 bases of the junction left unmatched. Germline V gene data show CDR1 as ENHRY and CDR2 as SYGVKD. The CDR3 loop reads CAISGTGTEKLFF. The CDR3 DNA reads TGTGCCATCAGTGGGACAGGGACCGAAAAACTGTTTTTT.

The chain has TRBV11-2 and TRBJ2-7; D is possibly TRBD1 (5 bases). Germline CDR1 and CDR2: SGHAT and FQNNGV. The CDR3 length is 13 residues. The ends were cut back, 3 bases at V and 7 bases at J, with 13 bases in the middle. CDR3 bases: TGTGCCAGCAGCTTGGGCAGGGAAGGAGAGCAGTACTTC. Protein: CASSLGREGEQYF.

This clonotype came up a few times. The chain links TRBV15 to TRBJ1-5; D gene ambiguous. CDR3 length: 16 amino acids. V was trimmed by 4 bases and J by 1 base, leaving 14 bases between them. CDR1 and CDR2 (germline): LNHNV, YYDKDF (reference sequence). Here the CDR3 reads CATSKADRRSNQPQHF. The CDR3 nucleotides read TGTGCCACCAGCAAGGCAGATCGCAGGAGCAATCAGCCCCAGCATTTT.

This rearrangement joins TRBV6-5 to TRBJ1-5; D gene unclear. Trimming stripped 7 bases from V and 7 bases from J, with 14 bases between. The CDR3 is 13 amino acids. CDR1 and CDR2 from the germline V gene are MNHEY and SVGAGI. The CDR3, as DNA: TGTGCCAGCAATGCAGGTTCGGGGCAGCCCCAGCATTTT. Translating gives CASNAGSGQPQHF.

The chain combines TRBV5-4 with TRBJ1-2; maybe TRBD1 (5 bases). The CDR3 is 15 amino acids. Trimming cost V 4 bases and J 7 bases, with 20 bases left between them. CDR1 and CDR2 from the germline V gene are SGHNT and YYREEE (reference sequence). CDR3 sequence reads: CASSPPGGSGSGYTF. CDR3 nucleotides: TGTGCCAGCAGCCCCCCCGGGGGGAGCGGGTCTGGCTACACCTTC.

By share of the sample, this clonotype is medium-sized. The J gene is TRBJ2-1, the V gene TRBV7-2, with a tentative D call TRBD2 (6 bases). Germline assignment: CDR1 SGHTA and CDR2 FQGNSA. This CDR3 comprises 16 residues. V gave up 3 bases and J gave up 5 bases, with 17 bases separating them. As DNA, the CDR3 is TGTGCCAGCAGCTTTTTTTGGCTAGCGAACCACAATGAGCAGTTCTTC. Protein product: CASSFFWLANHNEQFF.

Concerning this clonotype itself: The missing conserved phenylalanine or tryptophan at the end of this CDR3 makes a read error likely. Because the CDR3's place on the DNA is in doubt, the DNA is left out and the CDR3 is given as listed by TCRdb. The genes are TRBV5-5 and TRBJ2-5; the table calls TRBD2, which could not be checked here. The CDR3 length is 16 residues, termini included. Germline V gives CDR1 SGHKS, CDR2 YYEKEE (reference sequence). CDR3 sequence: CASSVAGGRTQETQDC.

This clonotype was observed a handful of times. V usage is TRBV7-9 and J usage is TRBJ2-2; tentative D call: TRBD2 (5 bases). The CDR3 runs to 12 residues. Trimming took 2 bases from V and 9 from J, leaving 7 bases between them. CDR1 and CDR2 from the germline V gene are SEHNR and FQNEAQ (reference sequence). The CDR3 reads CASSLNGRELFF. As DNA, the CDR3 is TGTGCCAGCAGCTTAAACGGGAGGGAGCTGTTTTTT.

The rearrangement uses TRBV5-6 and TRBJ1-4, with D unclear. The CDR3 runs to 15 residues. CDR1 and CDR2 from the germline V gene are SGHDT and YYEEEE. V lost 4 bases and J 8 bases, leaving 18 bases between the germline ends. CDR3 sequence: CASSQDLVSLEKLFF. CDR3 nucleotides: TGTGCCAGCAGCCAGGATCTGGTTTCTTTGGAAAAACTGTTTTTT.

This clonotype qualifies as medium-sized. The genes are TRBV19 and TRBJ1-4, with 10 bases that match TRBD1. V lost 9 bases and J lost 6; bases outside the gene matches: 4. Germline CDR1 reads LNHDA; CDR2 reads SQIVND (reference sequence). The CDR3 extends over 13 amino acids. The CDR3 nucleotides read TGTGCCAGCGGGGACAGGGGTTATGAAAAACTGTTTTTT. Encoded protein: CASGDRGYEKLFF. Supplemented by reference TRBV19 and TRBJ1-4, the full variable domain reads DGGITQSPKYLFRKEGQNVTLSCEQNLNHDAMYWYRQDPGQGLRLIYYSQIVNDFQKGDIAEGYSVSREKKESFPLTVTSAQKNPTAFYLCASGDRGYEKLFFGSGTQLSVL.

Here the CDR3 DNA reads TGCGCCAGCAGCTTAGCGGGAGGGCCAGATACGCAGTATTTT. This sequence encodes CASSLAGGPDTQYF. The chain couples TRBV5-1 to TRBJ2-3; 10 bases map to TRBD2. Germline loops: CDR1 SGHRS, CDR2 YFSETQ. Losses at the gene ends were 2 bases for V and 4 bases for J; bases not matched to a gene: 1. There are 14 residues in the CDR3.

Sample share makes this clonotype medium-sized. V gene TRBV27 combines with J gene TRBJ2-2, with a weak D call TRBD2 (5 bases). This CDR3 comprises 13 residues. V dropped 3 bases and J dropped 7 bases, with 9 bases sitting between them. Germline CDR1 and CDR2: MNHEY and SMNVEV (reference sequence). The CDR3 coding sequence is TGTGCCAGCAGTTTTTACCGGGACGGGGAGCTGTTTTTT. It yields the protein CASSFYRDGELFF.

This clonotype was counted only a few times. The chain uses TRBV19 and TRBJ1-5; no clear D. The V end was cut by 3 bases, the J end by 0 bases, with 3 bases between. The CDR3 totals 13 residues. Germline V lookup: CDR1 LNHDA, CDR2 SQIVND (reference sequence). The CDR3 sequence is CASSISSNQPQHF. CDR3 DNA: TGTGCCAGTAGTATCTCTAGCAATCAGCCCCAGCATTTT. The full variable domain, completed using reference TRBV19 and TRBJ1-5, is DGGITQSPKYLFRKEGQNVTLSCEQNLNHDAMYWYRQDPGQGLRLIYYSQIVNDFQKGDIAEGYSVSREKKESFPLTVTSAQKNPTAFYLCASSISSNQPQHFGDGTRLSIL.

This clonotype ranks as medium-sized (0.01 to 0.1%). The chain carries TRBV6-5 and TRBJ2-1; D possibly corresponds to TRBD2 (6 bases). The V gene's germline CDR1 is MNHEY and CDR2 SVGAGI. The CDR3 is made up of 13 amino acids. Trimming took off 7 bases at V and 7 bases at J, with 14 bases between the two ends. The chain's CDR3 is CASTQTSLNEQFF. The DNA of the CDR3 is TGTGCCAGCACCCAGACTAGTTTGAATGAGCAGTTCTTC.